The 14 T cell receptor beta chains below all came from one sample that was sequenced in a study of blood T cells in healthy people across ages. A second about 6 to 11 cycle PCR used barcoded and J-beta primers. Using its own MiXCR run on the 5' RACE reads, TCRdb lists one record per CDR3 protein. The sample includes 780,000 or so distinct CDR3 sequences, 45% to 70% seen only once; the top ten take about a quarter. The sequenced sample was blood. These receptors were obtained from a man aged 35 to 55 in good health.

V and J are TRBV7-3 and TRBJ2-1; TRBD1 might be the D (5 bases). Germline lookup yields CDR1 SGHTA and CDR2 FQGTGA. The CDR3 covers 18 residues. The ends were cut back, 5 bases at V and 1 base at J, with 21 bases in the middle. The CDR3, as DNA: TGTGCCAGCAGCCCCCGCCCCAGGGCTGCTTTATCCTACAATGAGCAGTTCTTC. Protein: CASSPRPRAALSYNEQFF. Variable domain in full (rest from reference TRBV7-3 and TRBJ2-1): GAGVSQTPSNKVTEKGKYVELRCDPISGHTALYWYRQSLGQGPEFLIYFQGTGAADDSGLPNDRFFAVRPEGSVSTLKIQRTERGDSAVYLCASSPRPRAALSYNEQFFGPGTRLTVL.

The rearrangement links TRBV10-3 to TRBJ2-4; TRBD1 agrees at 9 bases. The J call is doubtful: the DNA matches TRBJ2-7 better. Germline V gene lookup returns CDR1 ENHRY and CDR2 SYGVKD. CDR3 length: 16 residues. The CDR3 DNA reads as TGTGCCATCTCCCAAAGGGGGACAGGGACCAGCTACGAGCAGTACTTC. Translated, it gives CAISQRGTGTSYEQYF.

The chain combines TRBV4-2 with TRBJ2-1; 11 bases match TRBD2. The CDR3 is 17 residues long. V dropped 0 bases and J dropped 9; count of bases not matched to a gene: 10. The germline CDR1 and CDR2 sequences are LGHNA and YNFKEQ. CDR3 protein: CASSQDSLAGGSGEQFF. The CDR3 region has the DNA TGTGCCAGCAGCCAAGATTCCCTAGCGGGAGGCTCTGGTGAGCAGTTCTTC.

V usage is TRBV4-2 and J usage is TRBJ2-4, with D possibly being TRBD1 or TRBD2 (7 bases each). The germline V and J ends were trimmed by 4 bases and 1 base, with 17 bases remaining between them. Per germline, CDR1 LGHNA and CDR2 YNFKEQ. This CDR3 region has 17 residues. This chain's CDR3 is CASSPGDRLAAKNIQYF. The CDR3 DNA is TGTGCCAGCAGCCCGGGGGACAGACTAGCCGCCAAAAACATTCAGTACTTC.

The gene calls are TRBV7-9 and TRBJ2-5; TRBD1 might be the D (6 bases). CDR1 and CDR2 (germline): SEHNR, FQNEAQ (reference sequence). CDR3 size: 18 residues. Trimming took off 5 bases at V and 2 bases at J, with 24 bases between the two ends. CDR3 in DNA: TGTGCCAGCAGCGCCGGGACATCATATTTGGCGAATCAAGAGACCCAGTACTTC. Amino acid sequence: CASSAGTSYLANQETQYF. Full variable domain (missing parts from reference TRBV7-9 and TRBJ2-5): DTGVSQNPRHKITKRGQNVTFRCDPISEHNRLYWYRQTLGQGPEFLTYFQNEAQLEKSRLLSDRFSAERPKGSFSTLEIQRTEQGDSAMYLCASSAGTSYLANQETQYFGPGTRLLVL.

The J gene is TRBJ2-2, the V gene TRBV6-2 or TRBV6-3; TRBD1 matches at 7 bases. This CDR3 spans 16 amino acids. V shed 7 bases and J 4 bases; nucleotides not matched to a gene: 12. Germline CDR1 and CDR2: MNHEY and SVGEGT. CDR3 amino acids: CASTSWRRGPTGELFF. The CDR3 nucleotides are TGTGCCAGCACTTCCTGGAGAAGGGGGCCCACCGGGGAGCTGTTTTTT.

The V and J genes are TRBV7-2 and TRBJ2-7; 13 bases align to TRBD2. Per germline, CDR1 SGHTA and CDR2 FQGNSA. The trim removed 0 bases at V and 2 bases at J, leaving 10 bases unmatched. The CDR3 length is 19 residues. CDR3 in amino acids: CASSLARGTSGMITYEQYF. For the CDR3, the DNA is TGTGCCAGCAGCTTAGCCCGGGGGACTAGCGGGATGATAACCTACGAGCAGTACTTC.

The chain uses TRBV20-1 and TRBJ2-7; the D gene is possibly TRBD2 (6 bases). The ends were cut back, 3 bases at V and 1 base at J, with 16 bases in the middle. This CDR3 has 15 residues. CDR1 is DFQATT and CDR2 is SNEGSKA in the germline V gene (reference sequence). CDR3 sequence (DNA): TGCAGTGCTAGGACGGACTATTCCCAATCCTACGAGCAGTACTTC. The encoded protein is CSARTDYSQSYEQYF.

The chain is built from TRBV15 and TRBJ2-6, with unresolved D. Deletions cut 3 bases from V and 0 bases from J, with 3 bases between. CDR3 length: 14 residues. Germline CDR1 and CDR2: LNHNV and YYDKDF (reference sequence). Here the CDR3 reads CATSSSSGANVLTF. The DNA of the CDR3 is TGTGCCACCAGCAGTTCCTCTGGGGCCAACGTCCTGACTTTC. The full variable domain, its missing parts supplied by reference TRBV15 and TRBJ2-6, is DAMVIQNPRYQVTQFGKPVTLSCSQTLNHNVMYWYQQKSSQAPKLLFHYYDKDFNNEADTPDNFQSRRPNTSFCFLDIRSPGLGDTAMYLCATSSSSGANVLTFGAGSRLTVL.

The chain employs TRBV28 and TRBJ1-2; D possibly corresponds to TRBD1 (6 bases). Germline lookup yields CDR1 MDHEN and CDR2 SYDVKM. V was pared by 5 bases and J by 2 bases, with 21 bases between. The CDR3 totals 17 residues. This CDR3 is CASSTSPTGSSNYGYTF. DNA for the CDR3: TGTGCCAGCAGTACGTCACCTACAGGGTCATCAAACTATGGCTACACCTTC.

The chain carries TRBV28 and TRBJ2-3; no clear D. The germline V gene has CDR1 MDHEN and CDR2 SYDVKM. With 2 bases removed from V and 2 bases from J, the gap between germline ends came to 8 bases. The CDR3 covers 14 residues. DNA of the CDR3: TGTGCCAGCAGTTTACGCCAGGACACAGATACGCAGTATTTT. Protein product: CASSLRQDTDTQYF.

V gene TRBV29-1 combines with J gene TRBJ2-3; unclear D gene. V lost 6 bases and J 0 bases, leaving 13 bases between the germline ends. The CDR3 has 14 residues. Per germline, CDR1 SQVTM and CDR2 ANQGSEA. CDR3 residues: CSVKLPSSTDTQYF. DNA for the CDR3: TGCAGCGTAAAACTCCCGAGTAGCACAGATACGCAGTATTTT.

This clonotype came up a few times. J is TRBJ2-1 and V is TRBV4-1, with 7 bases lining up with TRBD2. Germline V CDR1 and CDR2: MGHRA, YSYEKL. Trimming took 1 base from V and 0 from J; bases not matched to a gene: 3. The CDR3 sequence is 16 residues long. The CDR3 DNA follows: TGCGCCAGCAGCCAAGTTAGGACTAGCTCCTACAATGAGCAGTTCTTC. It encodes CASSQVRTSSYNEQFF.

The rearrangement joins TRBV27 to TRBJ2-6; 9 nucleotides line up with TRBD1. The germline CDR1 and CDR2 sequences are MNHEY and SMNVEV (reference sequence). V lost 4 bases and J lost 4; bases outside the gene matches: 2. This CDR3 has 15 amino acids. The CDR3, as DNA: TGTGCCAGCAGTTGGACAGGGGCCGGGGCCAACGTCCTGACTTTC. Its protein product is CASSWTGAGANVLTF.